The T cell receptor beta chain under discussion was sequenced for a study of T cell repertoires in cytomegalovirus infection. Study-wide background: Researchers turned to recently identified HLA-C-restricted CMV epitopes as well as well-studied HLA-B-restricted ones. Overall study results and limits: Carriers of CMV and the relevant HLA type were discriminated by public TCR beta frequency. The response measured ex vivo was dominated by TCR beta clonotypes (HLA-C-restricted and CMV-specific).

TCRdb itself ran the reads through MiXCR, one entry per CDR3 protein. The data contain about 330,000 distinct CDR3 sequences, about 34% of them singletons. In the case of this clonotype: Its antigen is currently unknown.

This CDR3 is 12 amino acids long. The germline gives CDR1 MNHNS, CDR2 SASEGT. Trimming shortened V by 7 bases and J by 8 bases, and 14 bases separated the two germline ends. The V call is TRBV6-1, the J call TRBJ1-2; D uncertain. The receptor's source is a human donor in good health (CMV status not recorded). Some clones in this sample may be carry-over from other donors' samples. The material was cultured PBMCs, obtained from culture after CMV antigen stimulation. The CDR3 DNA is TGTGCCAGCAAGGAACAGCTTAGCGGCTACACCTTC. As protein: CASKEQLSGYTF.